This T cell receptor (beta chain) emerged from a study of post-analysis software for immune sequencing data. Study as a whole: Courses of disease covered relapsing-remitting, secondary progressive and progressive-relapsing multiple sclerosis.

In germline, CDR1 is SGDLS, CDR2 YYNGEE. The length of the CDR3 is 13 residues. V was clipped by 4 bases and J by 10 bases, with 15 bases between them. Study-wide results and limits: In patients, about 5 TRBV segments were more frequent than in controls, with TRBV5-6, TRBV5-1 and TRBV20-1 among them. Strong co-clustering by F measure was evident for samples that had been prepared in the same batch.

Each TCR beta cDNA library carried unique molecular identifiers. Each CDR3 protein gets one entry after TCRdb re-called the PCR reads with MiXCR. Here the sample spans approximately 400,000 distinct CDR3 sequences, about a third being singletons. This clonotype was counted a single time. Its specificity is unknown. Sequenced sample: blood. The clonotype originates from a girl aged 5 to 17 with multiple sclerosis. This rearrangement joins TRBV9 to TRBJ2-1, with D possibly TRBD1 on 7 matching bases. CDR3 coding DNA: TGTGCCAGCAGCATCCATCCAGGGGGGGAGCAGTTCTTC. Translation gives CASSIHPGGEQFF.